Listed below are T cell receptor beta chains from one sample, sequenced in a study of T cell responses to AZD1222 COVID-19 vaccine. Method: immunoSEQ multiplex PCR; TCRdb's copy keeps in-frame clones and lacks some. Of about 93,000 clones in the sample, 85% to 90% are singletons; the top ten hold 2.5% to 3%. The sample in question was peripheral blood, obtained on day 0 of MenACWY control vaccination. The receptors were sampled from an adult in good health. Each CDR3 is given with its conserved first and last residue. D genes are given only for firm matches. Clone size is not always given. Where it is, it says once, few, many or a class for expanded clones.

>TRBJ1-2|NA|TRBV7-9|NA
TGTGCCAGCAGCTTCCCGCTGGACAGCCCCTATGGCTACACCTTC
CASSFPLDSPYGYTF
>TRBJ1-6|NA|TRBV6-1|NA
TGTGCCAGCAGTGAACGGGACACATCACCCCTCCACTTT
CASSERDTSPLHF
>TRBJ1-4|TRBD1|TRBV7-2|NA
TGTGCCAGCAGCGACACAGGGGGCGGAGAAAAACTGTTTTTT
CASSDTGGGEKLFF
>TRBJ1-1|NA|TRBV6-4|NA
TGTGCCAGCAGTGTTTTCATGAACACTGAAGCTTTCTTT
CASSVFMNTEAFF
>TRBJ1-2|NA|TRBV7-3|NA
TGTGCCAGCAGCTTAACGAGCGCAGAAGGCAGGGGAAACTATGGCTACACCTTC
CASSLTSAEGRGNYGYTF
>TRBJ1-4|TRBD1|TRBV3-1/TRBV3-2|NA
TGTGCCAGCAGTCTTGGGCCAGGGGGCTTAAATGAAAAACTGTTTTTT
CASSLGPGGLNEKLFF
>TRBJ1-1|TRBD1|TRBV11-3|NA
TGTGCCAGCAGCGCCCGACAGGGCGTTACTGAAGCTTTCTTT
CASSARQGVTEAFF
>TRBJ1-4|TRBD1|TRBV5-1|NA
TGCGCCAGCACCTCCGGGACAGGGAGGAATGAAAAACTGTTTTTT
CASTSGTGRNEKLFF
>TRBJ1-1|TRBD1|TRBV7-2|NA
TGTGCCAGCAGCTTAGACGGAGACAGGGGGGGATTGGGTGAAGCTTTCTTT
CASSLDGDRGGLGEAFF
>TRBJ1-1|TRBD1|TRBV7-2|NA
TGTGCCAGCAGCTTGGCCGGGACAGGGGGCACTGAAGCTTTCTTT
CASSLAGTGGTEAFF
>TRBJ2-7|NA|TRBV5-5|once
TGTGCCAGCAGCTTGAGGTCGCAGACCCACTACGAGCAGTACTTC
CASSLRSQTHYEQYF